This T cell receptor (beta chain) was retrieved from a study of cytomegalovirus exposure and HLA in healthy donors. Study overall: As an earlier analysis found, roughly 170 million T cells yielded about 120 million unique TCR beta sequences.

The PCR employed 60 Vbeta primers together with 13 Jbeta primers. Data came from immunoSEQ multiplex PCR; TCRdb stores just in-frame clones and leaves some out. The table shows more than 90,000 clones, with under 90% occurring only once. J was trimmed by 3 bases and V by 1 base; bases with no gene match: 8. The CDR3 runs to 16 residues. CDR1 and CDR2 from the germline V gene are SGHTA and FQGNSA. The sequence was obtained from a woman aged 65 to 85 in good health and CMV-seropositive. The chain joins TRBV7-2 to TRBJ1-2; 7 bases align to TRBD1. The specimen sequenced was PBMCs. The CDR3 DNA sequence: TGTGCCAGCAGCTTAGAGGGGGCGCCCCTTGACTATGGCTACACCTTC. It translates to CASSLEGAPLDYGYTF.